This T cell receptor beta chain was sequenced during a study of T cell changes during pregnancy in multiple sclerosis. The CDR3 covers 14 residues. The V segment lost 5 bases and the J segment 3 bases; nucleotides outside the gene matches: 5. Germline CDR1 and CDR2: SGHRS and YFSETQ. The table came from immunoSEQ multiplex PCR; TCRdb's copy has only in-frame clones and leaves some out. The table has around 100,000 clones, 90% to 95% seen once. The chain carries TRBV5-1 and TRBJ1-3, with 7 positions matching TRBD1. The sample in question was peripheral blood, obtained before pregnancy. This clonotype was sampled from a female donor with multiple sclerosis, enrolled in a pregnancy study. CDR3 bases: TGCGCCAGCAGGGTTGGGGACAGTGGAAACACCATATATTTT. This sequence encodes CASRVGDSGNTIYF.